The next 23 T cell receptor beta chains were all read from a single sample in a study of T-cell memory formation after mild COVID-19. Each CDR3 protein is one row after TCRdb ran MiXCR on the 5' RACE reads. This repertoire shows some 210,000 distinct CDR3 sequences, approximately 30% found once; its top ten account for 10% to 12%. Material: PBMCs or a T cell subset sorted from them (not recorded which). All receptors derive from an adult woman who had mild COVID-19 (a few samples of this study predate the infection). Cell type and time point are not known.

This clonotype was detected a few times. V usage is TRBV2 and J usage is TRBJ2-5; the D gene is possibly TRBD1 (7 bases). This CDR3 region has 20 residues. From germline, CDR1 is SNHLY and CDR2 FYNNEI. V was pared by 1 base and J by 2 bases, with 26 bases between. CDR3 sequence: CASSEGGAGTAKDLQETQYF. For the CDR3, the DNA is TGTGCCAGCAGTGAAGGGGGGGCCGGGACAGCGAAAGACCTACAAGAGACCCAGTACTTC. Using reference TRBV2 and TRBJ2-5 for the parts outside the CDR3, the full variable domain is EPEVTQTPSHQVTQMGQEVILRCVPISNHLYFYWYRQILGQKVEFLVSFYNNEISEKSEIFDDQFSVERPDGSNFTLKIRSTKLEDSAMYFCASSEGGAGTAKDLQETQYFGPGTRLLVL.

In nucleotides, the CDR3 is TGTGCCAGTAGAGCCTCCCGCGACAGAGCAGGCTCCTACAATGAGCAGTTCTTC. It is translated as CASRASRDRAGSYNEQFF. The chain recombines TRBV19 with TRBJ2-1; a possible D gene is TRBD1 (5 bases). Germline V lookup: CDR1 LNHDA, CDR2 SQIVND (reference sequence). With 6 bases removed from V and 0 bases from J, the gap between germline ends came to 21 bases. CDR3 length: 18 amino acids.

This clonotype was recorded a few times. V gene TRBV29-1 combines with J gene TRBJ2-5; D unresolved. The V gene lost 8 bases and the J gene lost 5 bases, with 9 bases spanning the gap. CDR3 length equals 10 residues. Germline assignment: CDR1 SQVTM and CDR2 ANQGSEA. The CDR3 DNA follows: TGCAGCTCCAAACAGGAGACCCAGTACTTC. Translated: CSSKQETQYF.

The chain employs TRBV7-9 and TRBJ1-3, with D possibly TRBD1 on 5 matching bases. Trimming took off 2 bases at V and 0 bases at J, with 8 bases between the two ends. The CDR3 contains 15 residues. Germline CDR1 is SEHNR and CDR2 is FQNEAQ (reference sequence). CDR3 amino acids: CASSLLGTSGNTIYF. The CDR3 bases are TGTGCCAGCAGCTTATTGGGGACCTCTGGAAACACCATATATTTT.

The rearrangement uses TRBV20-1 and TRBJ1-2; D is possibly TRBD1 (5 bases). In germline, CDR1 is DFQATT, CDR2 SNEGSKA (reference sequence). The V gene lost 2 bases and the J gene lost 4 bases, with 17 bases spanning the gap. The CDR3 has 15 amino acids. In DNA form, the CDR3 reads TGCAGTGCTAGAAGGCGTGGGGCAGTCCTCTATGGCTACACCTTC. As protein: CSARRRGAVLYGYTF.

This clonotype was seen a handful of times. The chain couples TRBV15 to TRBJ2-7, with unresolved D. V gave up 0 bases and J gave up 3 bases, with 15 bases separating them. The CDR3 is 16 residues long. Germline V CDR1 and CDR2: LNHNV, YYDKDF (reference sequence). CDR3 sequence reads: CATSRDRSLRIYEQYF. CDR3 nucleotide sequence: TGTGCCACCAGCAGAGATCGCAGCCTTCGGATCTACGAGCAGTACTTC.

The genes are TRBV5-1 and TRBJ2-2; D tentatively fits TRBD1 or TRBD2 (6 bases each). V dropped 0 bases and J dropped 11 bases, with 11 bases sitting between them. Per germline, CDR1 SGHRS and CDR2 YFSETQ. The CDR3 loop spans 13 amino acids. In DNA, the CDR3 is TGCGCCAGCAGCTTGGAAGGGGGGATCGAGCTGTTTTTT. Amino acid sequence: CASSLEGGIELFF.

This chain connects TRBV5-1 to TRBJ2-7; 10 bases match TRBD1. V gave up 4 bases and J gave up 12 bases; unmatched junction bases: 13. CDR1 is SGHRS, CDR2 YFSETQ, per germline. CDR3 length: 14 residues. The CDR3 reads CASSEGQGRNVLYF. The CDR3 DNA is TGCGCCAGCAGCGAGGGACAGGGGAGGAATGTTTTGTACTTC.

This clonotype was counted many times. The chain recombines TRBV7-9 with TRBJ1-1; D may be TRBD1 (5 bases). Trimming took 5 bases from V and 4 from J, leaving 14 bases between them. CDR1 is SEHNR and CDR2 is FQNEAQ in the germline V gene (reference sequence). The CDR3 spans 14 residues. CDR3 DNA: TGTGCCAGCAGCCCTCGAGGCCAGGGCACTGAAGCTTTCTTT. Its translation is CASSPRGQGTEAFF.

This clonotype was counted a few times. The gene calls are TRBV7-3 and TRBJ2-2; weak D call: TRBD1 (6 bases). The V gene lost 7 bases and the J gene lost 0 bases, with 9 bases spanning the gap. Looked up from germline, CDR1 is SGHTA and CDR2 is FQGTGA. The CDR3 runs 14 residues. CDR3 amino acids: CASTDRSNTGELFF. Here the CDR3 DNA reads TGTGCCAGCACGGACAGATCGAACACCGGGGAGCTGTTTTTT.

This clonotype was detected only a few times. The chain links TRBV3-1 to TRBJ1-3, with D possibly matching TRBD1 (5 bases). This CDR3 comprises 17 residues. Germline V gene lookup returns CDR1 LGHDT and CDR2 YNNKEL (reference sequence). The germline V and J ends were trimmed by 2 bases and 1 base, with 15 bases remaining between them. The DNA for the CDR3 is TGTGCCAGCAGCCAATTTCCCCGGGGCCAGTCTGGAAACACCATATATTTT. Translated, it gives CASSQFPRGQSGNTIYF. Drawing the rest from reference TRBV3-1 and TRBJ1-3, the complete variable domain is DTAVSQTPKYLVTQMGNDKSIKCEQNLGHDTMYWYKQDSKKFLKIMFSYNNKELIINETVPNRFSPKSPDKAHLNLHINSLELGDSAVYFCASSQFPRGQSGNTIYFGEGSWLTVV.

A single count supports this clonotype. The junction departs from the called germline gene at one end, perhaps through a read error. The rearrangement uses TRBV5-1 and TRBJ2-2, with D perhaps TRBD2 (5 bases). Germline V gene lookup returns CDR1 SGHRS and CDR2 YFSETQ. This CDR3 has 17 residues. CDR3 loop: CSSSLSGSTVDTGELFF. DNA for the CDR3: TGCTCCAGCAGCTTGAGCGGTTCTACTGTAGACACCGGGGAGCTGTTTTTT.

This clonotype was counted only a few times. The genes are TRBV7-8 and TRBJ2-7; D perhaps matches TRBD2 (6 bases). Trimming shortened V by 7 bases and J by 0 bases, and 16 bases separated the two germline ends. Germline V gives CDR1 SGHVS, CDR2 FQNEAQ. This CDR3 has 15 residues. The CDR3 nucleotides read TGTGCCAGCACTGCTGTGAGGAGGGACTCCTACGAGCAGTACTTC. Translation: CASTAVRRDSYEQYF.

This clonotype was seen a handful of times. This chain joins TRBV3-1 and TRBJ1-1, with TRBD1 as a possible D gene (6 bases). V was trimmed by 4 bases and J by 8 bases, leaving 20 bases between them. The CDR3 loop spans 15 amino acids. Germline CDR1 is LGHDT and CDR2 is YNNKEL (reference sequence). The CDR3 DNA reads TGTGCCAGCAGCCCGCGGAGGACAGCCGCGCAAGAAGCTTTCTTT. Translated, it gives CASSPRRTAAQEAFF.

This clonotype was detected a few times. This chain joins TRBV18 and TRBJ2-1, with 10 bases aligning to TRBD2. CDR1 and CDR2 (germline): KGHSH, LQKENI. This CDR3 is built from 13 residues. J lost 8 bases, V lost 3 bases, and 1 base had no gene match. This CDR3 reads CASSPGTSDEQFF. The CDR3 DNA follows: TGTGCCAGCTCACCCGGGACTAGCGATGAGCAGTTCTTC.

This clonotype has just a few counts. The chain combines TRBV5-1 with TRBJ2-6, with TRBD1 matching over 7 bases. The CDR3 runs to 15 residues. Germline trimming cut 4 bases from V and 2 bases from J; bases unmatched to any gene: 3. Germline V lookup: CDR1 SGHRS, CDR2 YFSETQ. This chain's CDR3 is CASSDGTAGANVLTF. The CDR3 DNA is TGCGCCAGCAGCGATGGGACAGCTGGGGCCAACGTCCTGACTTTC.

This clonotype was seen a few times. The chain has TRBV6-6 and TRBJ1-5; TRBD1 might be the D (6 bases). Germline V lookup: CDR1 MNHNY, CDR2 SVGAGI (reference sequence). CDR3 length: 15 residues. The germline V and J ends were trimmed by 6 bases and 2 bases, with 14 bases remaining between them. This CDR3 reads CASRRAPGGNQPQHF. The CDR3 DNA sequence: TGTGCCAGCAGGAGAGCTCCAGGGGGCAATCAGCCCCAGCATTTT.

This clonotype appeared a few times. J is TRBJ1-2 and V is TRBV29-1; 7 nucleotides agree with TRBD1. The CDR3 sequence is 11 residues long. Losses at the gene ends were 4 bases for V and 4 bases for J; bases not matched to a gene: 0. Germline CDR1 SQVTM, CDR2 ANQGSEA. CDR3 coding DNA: TGCAGCGTTGGGACAGGCTATGGCTACACCTTC. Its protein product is CSVGTGYGYTF.

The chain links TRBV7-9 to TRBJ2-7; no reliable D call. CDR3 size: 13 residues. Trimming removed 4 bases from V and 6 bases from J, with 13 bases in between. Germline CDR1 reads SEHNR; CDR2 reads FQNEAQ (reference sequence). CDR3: CASSSRHPLEQYF. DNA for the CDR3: TGTGCCAGCAGCTCGCGACACCCCCTCGAGCAGTACTTC.

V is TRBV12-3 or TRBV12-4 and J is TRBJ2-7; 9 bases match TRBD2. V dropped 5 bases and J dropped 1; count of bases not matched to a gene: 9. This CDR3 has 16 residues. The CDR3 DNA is TGTGCCAGCAGTCCGCTTGGTAGCGGGGGATCCTACGAGCAGTACTTC. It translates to CASSPLGSGGSYEQYF.

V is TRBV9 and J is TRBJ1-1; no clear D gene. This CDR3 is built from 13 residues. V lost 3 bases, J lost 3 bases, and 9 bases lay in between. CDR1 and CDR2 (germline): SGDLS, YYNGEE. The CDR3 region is CASSALRDTEAFF. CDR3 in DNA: TGTGCCAGCAGCGCACTTCGGGACACTGAAGCTTTCTTT.

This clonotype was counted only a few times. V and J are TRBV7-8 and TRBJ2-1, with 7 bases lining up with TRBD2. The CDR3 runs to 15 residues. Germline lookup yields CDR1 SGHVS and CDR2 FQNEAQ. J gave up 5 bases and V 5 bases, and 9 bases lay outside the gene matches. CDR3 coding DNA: TGTGCCAGCAGCAGTGAAGCGGGATTCCACAATGAGCAGTTCTTC. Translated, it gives CASSSEAGFHNEQFF. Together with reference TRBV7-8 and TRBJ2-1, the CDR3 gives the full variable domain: GAGVSQSPRYKVAKRGQDVALRCDPISGHVSLFWYQQALGQGPEFLTYFQNEAQLDKSGLPSDRFFAERPEGSVSTLKIQRTQQEDSAVYLCASSSEAGFHNEQFFGPGTRLTVL.

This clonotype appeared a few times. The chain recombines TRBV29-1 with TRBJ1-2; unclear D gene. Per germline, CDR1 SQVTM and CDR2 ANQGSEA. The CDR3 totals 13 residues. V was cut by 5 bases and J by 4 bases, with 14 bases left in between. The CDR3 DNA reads TGCAGCGTTACGGCTACCGGTCCCTATGGCTACACCTTC. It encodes CSVTATGPYGYTF. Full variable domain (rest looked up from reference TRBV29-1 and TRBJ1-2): SAVISQKPSRDICQRGTSLTIQCQVDSQVTMMFWYRQQPGQSLTLIATANQGSEATYESGFVIDKFPISRPNLTFSTLTVSNMSPEDSSIYLCSVTATGPYGYTFGSGTRLTVV.